A selection of T cell receptor beta chains follows, all from one sample in a study of OX40 agonist ivuxolimab in advanced cancers. The table came from immunoSEQ multiplex PCR; TCRdb's copy has only in-frame clones and leaves some out. The table has 75,000 to 100,000 clones, roughly 90% seen once. The sequencing used CD4+ or CD8+ T cells sorted from blood, collected in a trial of the OX40 agonist ivuxolimab. The origin of the receptors is an adult with an advanced solid tumor such as melanoma, head and neck, liver or kidney cancer. Each CDR3 is given with its conserved first and last residue. D genes are given only for firm matches. Size is stated for part of the rows, as once, few or many counts, or as a class when the clone is expanded.

V gene,J gene,D gene,clone size,CDR3 protein,CDR3 DNA
TRBV7-3,TRBJ2-1,TRBD2,NA,CASSPGLAGGKKQFF,TGTGCCAGCAGCCCGGGACTAGCGGGAGGCAAGAAGCAGTTCTTC
TRBV4-1,TRBJ1-3,TRBD1,once,CASSLRPDRESGNTIYF,TGCGCCAGCAGCCTAAGACCGGACAGGGAATCTGGAAACACCATATATTTT
TRBV9,TRBJ2-7,TRBD1,NA,CASSVGQGAYEQYF,TGTGCCAGCAGCGTAGGACAGGGGGCCTACGAGCAGTACTTC
TRBV6-5,TRBJ1-2,TRBD1,NA,CASSSGTDGYTF,TGTGCCAGCAGTTCGGGGACAGATGGCTACACCTTC
TRBV6-6,TRBJ1-5,NA,NA,CASSYSGLYQPQHF,TGTGCCAGCAGTTACTCGGGACTATATCAGCCCCAGCATTTT
TRBV10-3,TRBJ2-7,NA,NA,CAISEMGGPDYEQYF,TGTGCCATCAGCGAGATGGGGGGCCCGGACTACGAGCAGTACTTC
TRBV7-2,TRBJ2-1,NA,NA,CASSLSRTYDEQFF,TGTGCCAGCAGCTTAAGTAGGACTTACGATGAGCAGTTCTTC
TRBV18,TRBJ2-1,NA,NA,CASSPSVGDEQFF,TGTGCCAGCTCACCCTCTGTTGGGGATGAGCAGTTCTTC
TRBV5-1,TRBJ1-4,NA,once,CASSLDWGGNEKLFF,TGCGCCAGCAGCTTGGATTGGGGGGGCAATGAAAAACTGTTTTTT
TRBV2,TRBJ2-5,TRBD2,NA,CASIGTQGGYYETQYF,TGTGCCAGCATTGGGACCCAGGGAGGGTACTACGAGACCCAGTACTTC
TRBV4-2,TRBJ2-3,TRBD2,NA,CASSQDLAGGGYTDTQYF,TGTGCCAGCAGCCAAGATTTAGCGGGCGGTGGCTACACAGATACGCAGTATTTT
TRBV12-5,TRBJ1-3,TRBD1,few,CASGTGQPGNTIYF,TGTGCTAGTGGTACGGGACAGCCTGGAAACACCATATATTTT
TRBV25-1,TRBJ1-3,NA,NA,CASSETFSGNTIYF,TGTGCCAGCAGTGAGACTTTCTCTGGAAACACCATATATTTT
TRBV7-9,TRBJ2-7,NA,NA,CASSGGRGSSYEQYF,TGTGCCAGCAGCGGGGGACGGGGGAGCTCCTACGAGCAGTACTTC
TRBV5-1,TRBJ1-1,TRBD1,few,CASSWTGSNTEAFF,TGCGCCAGCAGCTGGACAGGGTCGAACACTGAAGCTTTCTTT
TRBV10-3,TRBJ2-5,NA,NA,CATTGNQETQYF,TGTGCCACCACAGGGAACCAAGAGACCCAGTACTTC
TRBV6-1,TRBJ2-7,NA,NA,CASSESGWEQYF,TGTGCCAGCAGTGAATCAGGGTGGGAGCAGTACTTC
TRBV5-1,TRBJ2-5,NA,NA,CASSLGPLGGREETQYF,TGCGCCAGCAGCTTGGGGCCCTTGGGGGGGCGAGAGGAGACCCAGTACTTC
TRBV28,TRBJ1-5,NA,once,CASSFLGTGSQPQHF,TGTGCCAGCAGTTTTTTGGGGACGGGGTCTCAGCCCCAGCATTTT
TRBV5-1,TRBJ2-7,TRBD1,NA,CASSLGGQARYEQYF,TGCGCCAGCAGCTTGGGGGGACAGGCACGCTACGAGCAGTACTTC
TRBV7-2,TRBJ2-7,TRBD2,NA,CASSLTSGGGYEQYF,TGTGCCAGCAGCTTAACTAGCGGAGGCGGCTACGAGCAGTACTTC
TRBV5-1,TRBJ2-3,NA,NA,CASSWTPGLTDTQYF,TGCGCCAGCAGCTGGACCCCGGGCCTCACAGATACGCAGTATTTT
TRBV28,TRBJ1-2,NA,NA,CASSLGVGYTF,TGTGCCAGCAGTTTGGGAGTTGGCTACACCTTC
TRBV4-1,TRBJ2-2,NA,few,CASSQVLSLTGELFF,TGCGCCAGCAGCCAAGTTTTATCCCTTACCGGGGAGCTGTTTTTT
TRBV4-1,TRBJ2-7,TRBD1,NA,CASSQDGTGLAAYEQYF,TGCGCCAGCAGCCAAGATGGGACAGGACTCGCTGCCTACGAGCAGTACTTC
TRBV28,TRBJ2-3,NA,NA,CASSPLGDTQYF,TGTGCCAGCAGTCCCCTAGGAGATACGCAGTATTTT
TRBV9,TRBJ2-5,TRBD1,once,CASSSLGTGSQETQYF,TGTGCCAGCAGCTCGTTGGGGACAGGTTCTCAAGAGACCCAGTACTTC
TRBV5-1,TRBJ2-5,NA,NA,CASSLAAPATETQYF,TGCGCCAGCAGTTTGGCTGCCCCCGCGACAGAGACCCAGTACTTC
TRBV21-1,TRBJ2-7,NA,few,CASSNSGTGPYEQYF,TGTGCCAGCAGCAATAGTGGGACAGGTCCCTACGAGCAGTACTTC
TRBV7-9,TRBJ2-1,TRBD1,NA,CASSLWDRESGEQFF,TGTGCCAGCAGCTTATGGGACAGGGAATCGGGGGAGCAGTTCTTC
TRBV2,TRBJ2-3,NA,NA,CASCKKVSGTSTDTQYF,TGTGCCAGCTGCAAGAAGGTATCCGGCACGAGCACAGATACGCAGTATTTT
TRBV7-2,TRBJ2-7,NA,NA,CASSLAGVGTYEQYF,TGTGCCAGCAGCTTAGCGGGAGTAGGGACCTACGAGCAGTACTTC
TRBV4-1,TRBJ2-7,NA,NA,CASSQEGRPLRYEQYF,TGCGCCAGCAGCCAAGAGGGGCGACCTCTACGTTACGAGCAGTACTTC
TRBV5-5,TRBJ2-7,NA,NA,CASSPLGYYEQYF,TGTGCCAGCAGCCCCCTGGGTTACTACGAGCAGTACTTC
TRBV6-5,TRBJ1-2,NA,NA,CASSRQRKGYYGYTF,TGTGCCAGCAGTCGTCAGCGAAAAGGGTACTATGGCTACACCTTC
TRBV2,TRBJ1-1,NA,NA,CASQAGEDTEAFF,TGTGCCAGCCAAGCAGGGGAGGACACTGAAGCTTTCTTT
TRBV6-5,TRBJ1-1,NA,NA,CASSYTRRFVPEAFF,TGTGCCAGCAGTTACACCCGACGGTTCGTCCCTGAAGCTTTCTTT
TRBV4-1,TRBJ1-5,TRBD1,NA,CASSQVTGEQPQHF,TGCGCCAGCAGCCAAGTAACAGGGGAACAGCCCCAGCATTTT
TRBV6-5,TRBJ2-1,TRBD2,NA,CASSFGTSGKNEQFF,TGTGCCAGCAGTTTCGGGACTAGCGGGAAGAATGAGCAGTTCTTC
TRBV6-6,TRBJ2-3,TRBD2,NA,CASRTWLAGTDTQYF,TGTGCCAGCCGTACTTGGCTAGCGGGAACAGATACGCAGTATTTT
TRBV5-1,TRBJ2-5,TRBD2,NA,CASSLGGGETQYF,TGCGCCAGCAGCTTAGGCGGGGGGGAGACCCAGTACTTC
TRBV27,TRBJ2-7,NA,NA,CASSLKGRPSSYEQYF,TGTGCCAGCAGTTTGAAGGGCCGTCCGAGCTCCTACGAGCAGTACTTC
TRBV9,TRBJ2-2,TRBD2,NA,CASSVSGSYTGELFF,TGTGCCAGCAGCGTCAGCGGGAGTTACACCGGGGAGCTGTTTTTT
TRBV27,TRBJ1-6,NA,few,CASSFGLNSPLHF,TGTGCCAGCAGTTTCGGCCTTAATTCACCCCTCCACTTT
TRBV28,TRBJ1-4,NA,NA,CASSHPGPGNELFF,TGTGCCAGCAGCCACCCAGGGCCGGGGAACGAACTGTTTTTT
TRBV2,TRBJ1-1,NA,NA,CASSEARDRLNTEAFF,TGTGCCAGCAGTGAAGCTCGGGACCGACTGAACACTGAAGCTTTCTTT
TRBV4-1,TRBJ1-5,NA,NA,CASSQGTVNQPQHF,TGCGCCAGCAGCCAAGGGACAGTCAATCAGCCCCAGCATTTT
TRBV2,TRBJ2-5,NA,NA,CASIGRQETQYF,TGTGCCAGCATCGGCCGCCAAGAGACCCAGTACTTC
TRBV11-3,TRBJ2-1,NA,NA,CASSLNSAYNEQFF,TGTGCCAGCAGCTTGAATAGTGCTTACAATGAGCAGTTCTTC
TRBV15,TRBJ1-1,NA,NA,CATSRLRENTEAFF,TGTGCCACCAGCAGGCTAAGGGAGAACACTGAAGCTTTCTTT
TRBV5-1,TRBJ2-1,TRBD1,once,CASSLGQTTGQFF,TGCGCCAGCAGCCTGGGACAGACCACTGGGCAGTTCTTC
TRBV6-9,TRBJ2-7,NA,NA,CASSYKAEGEESGEQYF,TGTGCCAGCAGTTATAAAGCCGAGGGGGAGGAATCGGGCGAGCAGTACTTC
TRBV2,TRBJ2-5,NA,once,CASTPAATQYF,TGTGCCAGCACCCCTGCGGCGACCCAGTACTTC
TRBV7-8,TRBJ1-1,NA,NA,CASSLGGKWDTEAFF,TGTGCCAGCAGCTTAGGGGGCAAATGGGACACTGAAGCTTTCTTT